This T cell receptor (beta chain) was identified during a study of CXCR3-negative and CXCR3-positive naive CD8 T cells. Study observations and caveats: Higher TRB CDR3 hydrophobicity marked CXCR3-positive naive cells relative to CXCR3-negative naive cells.

In regard to this clonotype: Antigen unknown.

The authors prepared UMI-labeled TRB cDNA libraries by 5' RACE. TCRdb reprocessed the 5' RACE reads and reports one entry per CDR3 protein, with no DNA. In all, the sample yields thousands of distinct CDR3 sequences. The sequenced sample was naive CXCR3+ CD8+ T cells from blood. The subset was: CD45RO-CCR7+CD27+CD95- naive CD8+ T cells expressing CXCR3 (TNR3+). The TCR originated in a human donor in good health. Some clones in this sample may be carry-over from other donors' samples.

The CDR3 sequence is CASSLEWGYEQYF. This chain connects TRBV5-1 to TRBJ2-7. The CDR3 has 13 residues. Germline CDR1 SGHRS, CDR2 YFSETQ.